This TCR beta chain was recovered during a study of T cells of healthy individuals. TCRdb reprocessed the 5' RACE reads via MiXCR and lists one record per CDR3 protein. The top ten hold roughly 6.2% of the sample, which has nearly 100,000 distinct CDR3 sequences, around 17% seen once. This clonotype has a count of ten or more. After removal of 0 bases from V and 7 bases from J, the junction contained 7 bases not matched to a gene. Germline CDR1 and CDR2: DFQATT and SNEGSKA (reference sequence). The CDR3 is 15 residues long. The sequence derives from a human donor in good health. The V call is TRBV20-1, the J call TRBJ1-5; 9 bases fit TRBD1. The CDR3 sequence is CSARDRGTGKQPQHF. CDR3 nucleotides: TGCAGTGCTAGAGATCGAGGGACAGGGAAGCAGCCCCAGCATTTT.